The sequence of this TCR beta chain was determined in a study of shared clonotypes between healthy human individuals (dated by TCRdb to about 2020). Regarding the study in general: A couple of women and a few men aged 18 to 49 years were included in the cohort. For each donor, CD4 naive and CD4 memory were each run on three plates, CD8 naive on two plates, and CD8 memory on one plate. To estimate repertoire size and how much clonotypes are shared between individuals, the study performed deep sequencing of blood TCR repertoires from a few healthy adults. Different laboratories and diverse techniques were used to prepare libraries and sequence TCR repertoires, to increase sequencing depth and limit assay-specific biases. Between about 0.85 and 9.5 billion PBMCs per donor were obtained by leukapheresis.

CDR1 and CDR2 (SGDLS, YYNGEE) derive from the germline V gene. V is clipped by 3 bases and J by 6 bases, and the sequence between their germline boundaries is 0 bases long. The CDR3, cysteine through phenylalanine, is 10 amino acids long. The read is trimmed to its CDR3 DNA, 30 bases read in frame from base 1. What the study reported, not specific to this receptor: The genetic and exposure-history diversity represented was limited by the small number of donors. Only blood was sampled, and tissue TCR repertoires likely differ from those in blood. Based on pairwise subsampling, the degree of clonotype sharing among donors was expected to be affected by sequencing depth. Around 5.4% of naive CD4, 3.5% of naive CD8, about 2.5% of memory CD4, and 0.4% of memory CD8 clonotypes were shared across several donors. Naive subsets generally had larger estimated clonotype richness than memory subsets did. Even with the large sequencing depth, rarefaction of the sorted-subset datasets indicated that sequencing was incomplete. Clonotypes shared by all four sorted-subset donors showed higher generation probabilities than non-shared clonotypes.

To note about this clone: The antigen this receptor binds is unknown. Base quality data are lacking; no much larger clone is found one base away.

CD8 naive samples were obtained by positive selection for CCR7 among CD45RO-negative cells, yielding a CD45RA+CCR7+ population from which TemRA cells were excluded. Donors were healthy HIV-negative adults with no recently reported acute infections or vaccinations. Only Caucasian adults living in Nashville, Tennessee, USA were represented among the donors. Blood was collected by leukapheresis, and PBMCs were isolated by Ficoll-Histopaque density gradient centrifugation and then cryopreserved in liquid nitrogen vapor phase. Analytical flow cytometry was used to check the purity and quantity of each magnetically sorted T cell population. Each sorted fraction had its genomic DNA isolated and then quantified by UV absorbance on a Nanodrop 2000c. Using the deep immunoSEQ assay, multiplex PCR amplified TCR CDR3 regions from genomic DNA. Genomic DNA extracted from each cell subset was distributed evenly over all wells of several immunoSEQ 96-well plates, and each plate served as one replicate. Each replicate PCR for sorted subsets received approximately 200 ng genomic DNA, equal to roughly 29,000 T cell genomes. Purified libraries were quantified with a Qubit 3.0 fluorometer, sized on a Bioanalyzer 2100, and re-quantified with the KAPA Library Quantification kit. A separate single-read 150-cycle Illumina NextSeq 550 flow cell was used to sequence each immunoSEQ 96-well plate. The source study handled its data this way. Because the immunoSEQ output held only junctional sequences and lacked quality scores, the filtering could not match the filtering applied to full-length reads. To assign V/J genes and CDR3, sequences were annotated against IMGT germline references using PyIR, a Python wrapper for IgBLAST v1.9. Reads were filtered out if the reads had weak V/J assignments (E-value above 1e-6), no CDR3, stop codons, out-of-frame junctions, or ambiguous translated residues. A V3J clonotype was defined by an identical inferred V gene, J gene, and CDR3 amino acid sequence. Percentage overlap between repertoires was computed as shared unique clonotypes divided by the size of the smaller repertoire. Three approaches were used to assess repertoire richness: RTK rarefaction, the Chao1 estimator, and Recon v2.1 estimates of unobserved clonotypes. OLGA was used to compute generation probabilities for all TCRbeta clonotypes that the gDNA method yielded from a few donors. The source is immuneACCESS, and TCRdb retained only in-frame sequences with V and J called. Part of the clones is not carried over; for the studies checked, unresolved V genes explain less than half of this, and the remainder is unexplained. V, J and clone size are taken as reported in that table, and D and trimming were inferred from the DNA itself. The sample table holds about 600,000 clones, of which 98% were seen once. In total, the top ten clones hold 0.3% of the sample.

This chain is built from TRBV9 and TRBJ2-2, with the D gene call left open. The sequencing sample was made of naive CD8+ T cells sorted from blood. The intended sense of this specimen's cell subset or site label: CD45RA+CCR7+. This clonotype was sampled from a young man in good health. The CDR3 protein is CASSAGELFF. In nucleotides, the sequence is TGTGCCAGCAGCGCCGGGGAGCTGTTTTTT.